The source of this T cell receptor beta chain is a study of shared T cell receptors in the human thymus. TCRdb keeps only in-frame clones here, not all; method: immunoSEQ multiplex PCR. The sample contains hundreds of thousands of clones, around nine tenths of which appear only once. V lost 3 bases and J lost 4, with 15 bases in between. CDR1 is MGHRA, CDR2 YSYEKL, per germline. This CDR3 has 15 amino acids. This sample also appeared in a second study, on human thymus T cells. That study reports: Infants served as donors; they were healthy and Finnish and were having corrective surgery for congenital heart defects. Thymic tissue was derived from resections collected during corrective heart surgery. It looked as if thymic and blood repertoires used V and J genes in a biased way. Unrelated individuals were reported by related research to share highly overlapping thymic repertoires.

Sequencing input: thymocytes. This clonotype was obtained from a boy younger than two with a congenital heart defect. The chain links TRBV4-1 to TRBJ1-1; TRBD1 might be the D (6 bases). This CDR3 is CASSHRTGLGTEAFF. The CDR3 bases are TGCGCCAGCAGCCATCGAACAGGGCTCGGCACTGAAGCTTTCTTT.